A single sample is the source of the 5 T cell receptor beta chains below, sequenced in a study of control samples from healthy donors and cancer patients. Assay: immunoSEQ multiplex PCR; the TCRdb copy retains only in-frame clones and omits some. The profile shows tens of thousands of clones, about 80% of them singletons. The specimen was PBMCs. All receptors come from a woman in her forties or fifties with lung cancer.

J is TRBJ1-2 and V is TRBV7-2, with D perhaps TRBD1 (5 bases). Germline CDR1 SGHTA, CDR2 FQGNSA. The germline V and J ends were trimmed by 2 bases and 6 bases, with 16 bases remaining between them. The CDR3 sequence is 15 residues long. The CDR3, as DNA: TGTGCCAGCAGCTTATGGCGGGGGACCCCTCATGGCTACACCTTC. This translates into CASSLWRGTPHGYTF.

This rearrangement joins TRBV12-3 or TRBV12-4 to TRBJ2-7; maybe TRBD2 (5 bases). With 6 bases removed from V and 5 bases from J, the gap between germline ends came to 11 bases. The CDR3 sequence is 12 residues long. As DNA, the CDR3 is TGTGCCAGCAGCCCCTTCGGGGACGAGCAGTACTTC. The encoded protein is CASSPFGDEQYF.

The V call is TRBV12-3 or TRBV12-4, the J call TRBJ1-1; TRBD1 might be the D (5 bases). The CDR3 totals 13 residues. The V end lost 6 bases, the J end lost 5 bases, and 13 bases lay between the germline ends. The CDR3: CASRHGGTTEAFF. The CDR3 DNA follows: TGTGCCAGCAGACATGGGGGAACAACTGAAGCTTTCTTT.

The chain joins TRBV10-3 to TRBJ2-5, with D unresolved. Germline V lookup: CDR1 ENHRY, CDR2 SYGVKD. This CDR3 has 11 amino acids. Trimming cost V 3 bases and J 5 bases, with 4 bases left between them. The CDR3 spells CAISETETQYF. The CDR3 bases are TGTGCCATCAGTGAAACGGAGACCCAGTACTTC.

The chain uses TRBV10-3 and TRBJ2-5; TRBD1 agrees at 8 bases. The CDR3 spans 14 residues. The junction had 11 bases not matched to a gene; V was cut back by 10 bases and J by 4 bases. Germline V CDR1 and CDR2: ENHRY, SYGVKD. CDR3 in DNA: TGTGCCACCCGACCAAGGACAGGGACAGAGACCCAGTACTTC. Its translation: CATRPRTGTETQYF.